Listed below are T cell receptor beta chains from one sample, sequenced in a study of technical replicates of blood from several donors. The table came from immunoSEQ multiplex PCR; TCRdb's copy has only in-frame clones and leaves some out. The sample yields roughly 80,000 clones, about 91% seen once. The sequenced sample consisted of T cells isolated from PBMCs. All receptors come from a human donor in good health. CDR3s include the opening cysteine and the closing phenylalanine or tryptophan. The order of the fields is J gene, clone size, V gene, D gene, CDR3 DNA, CDR3 protein. The D gene is left open where the match is weak. Size tells how often a clone was seen (once, few, many) or the class of an expanded clone, and some rows leave it out.

>TRBJ1-1|once|TRBV5-1|-
TGCGCCAGCAGAGAGAGGAACACTGAAGCTTTCTTT
CASRERNTEAFF
>TRBJ1-2|-|TRBV14|-
TGTGCCAGCAGCCAAAGTCGGCAGGGGCACCATGGCTACACCTTC
CASSQSRQGHHGYTF
>TRBJ2-3|-|TRBV7-6|-
TGTGCCAGCAGCTTACCCGTCGATACGCAGTATTTT
CASSLPVDTQYF
>TRBJ1-1|-|TRBV7-9|-
TGTGCCAGCAGTCCTATTAGGGCCGGGGAGGGAAGTAGAGCTTTCTTT
CASSPIRAGEGSRAFF
>TRBJ1-1|once|TRBV7-9|-
TGTGCCAGCAGCTCCCTGAGCTCTGGGAACACTGAAGCTTTCTTT
CASSSLSSGNTEAFF
>TRBJ2-7|-|TRBV28|TRBD2
TGTGCCAGCAGTTCCCCTAGCGGGAGTTACGAGCAGTACTTC
CASSSPSGSYEQYF
>TRBJ2-1|-|TRBV27|TRBD2
TGTGCCAGCAGTCCTCTAGCGGGAGCGGGAACCTACAATGAGCAGTTCTTC
CASSPLAGAGTYNEQFF
>TRBJ2-5|-|TRBV6-5|-
TGTGCCAGCAGTTACTCCATAGCGAAGAAAGAGACCCAGTACTTC
CASSYSIAKKETQYF
>TRBJ2-1|-|TRBV19|TRBD2
TGTGCCAGTAGTAGTCCTAGCGGGAGAGCCTACAATGAGCAGTTCTTC
CASSSPSGRAYNEQFF
>TRBJ1-2|-|TRBV11-2|-
TGTGCCAGCAGCCCACTTACAGAGTATGGCTACACCTTC
CASSPLTEYGYTF
>TRBJ2-6|-|TRBV4-1|-
TGCGCCAGCAGCCAAGGGAGCCTGCGCTCTGGGGCCAACGTCCTGACTTTC
CASSQGSLRSGANVLTF
>TRBJ2-2|-|TRBV5-4|-
TGTGCCAGCAGCTCGAATCGGGGGGCGAGCACCGGGGAGCTGTTTTTT
CASSSNRGASTGELFF
>TRBJ1-3|-|TRBV6-5|-
TGTGCCAGCAGCGACATCGGGACTGGAAACACCATATATTTT
CASSDIGTGNTIYF
>TRBJ2-5|once|TRBV18|-
TGTGCCAGCTCACCAGCAGGCAGGTTAAGGCAGACCCAGTACTTC
CASSPAGRLRQTQYF
>TRBJ1-3|once|TRBV25-1|TRBD1
TGTGCCAGCAGTGACGGGACAGGAGGAAACACCATATATTTT
CASSDGTGGNTIYF
>TRBJ2-7|-|TRBV28|-
TGTGCCAGCAGTTACCAACATCCCCTACTACGCGAGCAGTACTTC
CASSYQHPLLREQYF
>TRBJ2-1|-|TRBV7-3|-
TGTGCCAGCAGCTCAGAATACAATGAGCAGTTCTTC
CASSSEYNEQFF
>TRBJ1-1|-|TRBV6-5|-
TGTGCCAGCAGCCAGGGACACTTCACTGAAGCTTTCTTT
CASSQGHFTEAFF
>TRBJ2-2|-|TRBV28|-
TGTGCCAGCAGTTTATGGAGCAAATCTTTAGGGGAGCTGTTTTTT
CASSLWSKSLGELFF
>TRBJ2-7|-|TRBV9|TRBD2
TGTGCCAGCAGCGTAGGTGCTAGCGGCTTATCCTACGAGCAGTACTTC
CASSVGASGLSYEQYF
>TRBJ2-5|-|TRBV10-3|TRBD2
TGTGCCATCAGCGACGTAACAATAGCGGGGCCCCAAGAGACCCAGTACTTC
CAISDVTIAGPQETQYF
>TRBJ2-3|-|TRBV27|TRBD2
TGTGCCAGCAGTTTATCGATCGGACTAGCGGGTCCTAGCACAGATACGCAGTATTTT
CASSLSIGLAGPSTDTQYF
>TRBJ2-7|-|TRBV28|-
TGTGCCAGCAGAAACAGGAATTACGAGCAGTACTTC
CASRNRNYEQYF
>TRBJ2-2|-|TRBV6-1|-
TGTGCCAGCTCCAATTCCGGGGCCGGGGAGCTGTTTTTT
CASSNSGAGELFF
>TRBJ1-1|-|TRBV19|-
TGTGCCAGTAGTAGTTTGCTCAGGAACACTGAAGCTTTCTTT
CASSSLLRNTEAFF
>TRBJ1-4|few|TRBV30|-
TGTGCCTGGTCCCAAACCACAGGAAGTGGGAATGAAAAACTGTTTTTT
CAWSQTTGSGNEKLFF
>TRBJ1-1|-|TRBV11-2|TRBD1
TGTGCCAGCAGCTTAGGGAAAAGGAGGGGGCTTACTGAAGCTTTCTTT
CASSLGKRRGLTEAFF
>TRBJ2-7|-|TRBV6-5|TRBD2
TGTGCCAGCAGTTACTCGCTAGCGGGGGGCTACGAGCAGTACTTC
CASSYSLAGGYEQYF
>TRBJ2-5|-|TRBV5-1|-
TGCGCCAGCAGCTTTGAGGATTCGTACCAAGAGACCCAGTACTTC
CASSFEDSYQETQYF
>TRBJ1-1|-|TRBV5-4|-
TGTGCCAGCTGGAAGGGTGTGTCCGGGAAGACCGCCATGAGGACTGAAGCTTTCTTT
CASWKGVSGKTAMRTEAFF
>TRBJ2-7|-|TRBV15|TRBD2
TGTGCCACCAGCAGAGATCGGGGTAGCGGGAGGGCTCTCTCCTACGAGCAGTACTTC
CATSRDRGSGRALSYEQYF
>TRBJ2-1|once|TRBV7-2|TRBD1
TGTGCCAGCAGCTTAAGACAGGGGGCCTACAATGAGCAGTTCTTC
CASSLRQGAYNEQFF
>TRBJ2-1|few|TRBV4-1|-
TGCGCCAGCAGCCAAGATTCCGGCAATGAGCAGTTCTTC
CASSQDSGNEQFF
>TRBJ1-5|-|TRBV7-2|-
TGTGCCAGCAGCCCGACACTCTATCAGCCCCAGCATTTT
CASSPTLYQPQHF
>TRBJ1-2|once|TRBV7-9|-
TGTGCCAGCAGCACCGGTCAGGTCTATGGCTACACCTTC
CASSTGQVYGYTF
>TRBJ2-7|-|TRBV6-6|TRBD1
TGTGCCAGCAGCCGACAGGGGAACTCCTACGAGCAGTACTTC
CASSRQGNSYEQYF
>TRBJ2-1|-|TRBV7-9|TRBD2
TGTGCCAGCAGCTTACCTAGGACTAGCGGGGACTACAATGAGCAGTTCTTC
CASSLPRTSGDYNEQFF
>TRBJ1-6|-|TRBV5-6|-
TGTGCCAGCAGCAAATCACCCGGACAGTCCCGAGGACTTTCACCCCTCCACTTT
CASSKSPGQSRGLSPLHF
>TRBJ2-7|-|TRBV7-9|TRBD2
TGTGCCAGCAGCCCGAAATCAGCGGGGGGCACCAAGTACTTC
CASSPKSAGGTKYF
>TRBJ1-4|-|TRBV28|-
TGTGCCAGCAGAGGGGGGGGGAGGGAAAAACTGTTTTTT
CASRGGGREKLFF
>TRBJ1-5|-|TRBV28|-
TGTGCCAGCAGTTCAAGCGCGTCGACAGTTAGCAATCAGCCCCAGCATTTT
CASSSSASTVSNQPQHF
>TRBJ2-7|-|TRBV5-4|TRBD2
TGTGCCAGCAGCTTGTTAGCGGGAGCTCTAGACGAGCAGTACTTC
CASSLLAGALDEQYF
>TRBJ2-5|-|TRBV5-1|TRBD1
TGCGCCAGCAGCACAATGACAGGGGGCGCGGGAGAGACCCAGTACTTC
CASSTMTGGAGETQYF
>TRBJ2-1|-|TRBV7-9|-
TGTGCCAGCGTGAGGGGGGAGGGCTCCAATGAGCAGTTCTTC
CASVRGEGSNEQFF
>TRBJ2-1|-|TRBV18|TRBD1
TGTGCCAGCTCACCACAGGGGGCGAATGAGCAGTTCTTC
CASSPQGANEQFF
>TRBJ1-2|-|TRBV5-4|-
TGTGCCAGCAGCATCCCACAGGGATTGAAGGACTATGGCTACACCTTC
CASSIPQGLKDYGYTF
>TRBJ1-2|few|TRBV5-1|-
TGCGCCAGCAGCCTAGACAGCTATGGCTACACCTTC
CASSLDSYGYTF
>TRBJ2-7|few|TRBV2|-
TGTGCCAGCAGTGAAGCCCAGATCGAGCAGTACTTC
CASSEAQIEQYF
>TRBJ2-7|-|TRBV29-1|-
TGCAGCGTCGGGGTCTTGGGATACTCCTACGAGCAGTACTTC
CSVGVLGYSYEQYF
>TRBJ1-2|-|TRBV30|-
TGTGCCTGGAGCACAGGAGGGTCTCGAGGCTACACCTTC
CAWSTGGSRGYTF
>TRBJ1-2|-|TRBV7-2|-
TGTGCCAGCACCACGGGAAAGGACAGAGCTAACTATGGCTACACCTTC
CASTTGKDRANYGYTF
>TRBJ1-1|few|TRBV6-5|-
TGTGCCAGCAGTCAATCGACAGTGATGAACACTGAAGCTTTCTTT
CASSQSTVMNTEAFF
>TRBJ2-7|-|TRBV11-2|TRBD2
TGTGCCAGCAGCTTGGCTAGCGGGAGCTACGAGCAGTACTTC
CASSLASGSYEQYF
>TRBJ2-2|-|TRBV19|-
TGTGCCAGTAATACTCGAACCTCGAACACCGGGGAGCTGTTTTTT
CASNTRTSNTGELFF
>TRBJ1-1|-|TRBV6-1|-
TGTGCCAGCAGTGAAGACACAGGTGAGAACACTGAAGCTTTCTTT
CASSEDTGENTEAFF